This T cell receptor beta chain was sequenced during a study of T cell responses to AZD1222 COVID-19 vaccine. The study, taken as a whole, reports: Baseline seropositivity occurred in only six AZD1222 recipients. Sampling that yielded the repertoires occurred only after the peak T cell response. Spike-specific TCR breadth and depth grew following two AZD1222 doses.

On this clone: What it recognizes is unknown.

Clones were read by immunoSEQ multiplex PCR, and TCRdb kept only the in-frame ones, dropping some. This sample has about 150,000 clones, with about 93% found just once. The V end was cut by 5 bases, the J end by 8 bases, with 12 bases between. Germline V gene lookup returns CDR1 DFQATT and CDR2 SNEGSKA (reference sequence). CDR3 length: 11 residues. The rearrangement uses TRBV20-1 and TRBJ1-1; D unclear. This receptor was identified in an adult in good health. This sample comprised peripheral blood, obtained on day 0 of AZD1222 vaccination. The CDR3: CSAPGRREAFF. DNA for the CDR3: TGCAGTGCTCCCGGACGGAGAGAAGCTTTCTTT.